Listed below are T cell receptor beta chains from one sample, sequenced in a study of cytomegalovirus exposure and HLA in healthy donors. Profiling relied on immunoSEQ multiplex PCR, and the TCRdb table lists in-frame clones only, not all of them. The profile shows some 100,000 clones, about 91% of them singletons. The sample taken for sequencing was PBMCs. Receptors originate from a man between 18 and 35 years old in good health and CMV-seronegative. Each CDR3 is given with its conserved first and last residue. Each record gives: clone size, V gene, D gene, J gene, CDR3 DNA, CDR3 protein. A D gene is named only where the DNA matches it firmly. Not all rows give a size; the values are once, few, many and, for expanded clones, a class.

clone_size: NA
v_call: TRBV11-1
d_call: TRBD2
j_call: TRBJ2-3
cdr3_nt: TGTGCCAGCAGCCGAGAGTGGACTAGCGGCCCAGATACGCAGTATTTT
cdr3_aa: CASSREWTSGPDTQYF

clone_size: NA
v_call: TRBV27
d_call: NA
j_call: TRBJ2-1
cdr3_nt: TGTGCCAGCAGATTACGCAGCTCCTACAATGAGCAGTTCTTC
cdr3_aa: CASRLRSSYNEQFF

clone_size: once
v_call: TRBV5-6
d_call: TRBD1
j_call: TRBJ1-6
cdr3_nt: TGTGCCAGCAGCCTCGGTCAGGGGGCCTATAATTCACCCCTCCACTTT
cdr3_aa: CASSLGQGAYNSPLHF

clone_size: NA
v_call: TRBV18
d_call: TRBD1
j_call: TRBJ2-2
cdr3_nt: TGTGCCAGCTCACCAACGACAGGGACCGGGGAGCTGTTTTTT
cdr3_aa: CASSPTTGTGELFF

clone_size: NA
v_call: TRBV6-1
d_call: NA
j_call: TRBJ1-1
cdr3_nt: TGTGCCAGCAGCTCCAACGGGGAGAACACTGAAGCTTTCTTT
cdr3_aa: CASSSNGENTEAFF

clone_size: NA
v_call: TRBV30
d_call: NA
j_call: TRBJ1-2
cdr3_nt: TGTGCCTGGAGTGCGAAAGGGGTGAACTATGGCTACACCTTC
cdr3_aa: CAWSAKGVNYGYTF

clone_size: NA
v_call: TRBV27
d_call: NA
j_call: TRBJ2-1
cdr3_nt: TGTGCCAGCAGTCCGTACAATGAGCAGTTCTTC
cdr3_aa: CASSPYNEQFF

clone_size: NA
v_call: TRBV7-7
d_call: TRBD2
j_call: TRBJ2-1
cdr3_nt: TGTGCCAGCAGCGCCACTCCAGCGGGAGACAAATACAATGAGCAGTTCTTC
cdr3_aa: CASSATPAGDKYNEQFF

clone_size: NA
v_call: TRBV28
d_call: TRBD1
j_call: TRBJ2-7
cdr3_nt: TGTGCCAGCGGAGAGAGACAGGGAAGGTACGAGCAGTACTTC
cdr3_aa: CASGERQGRYEQYF

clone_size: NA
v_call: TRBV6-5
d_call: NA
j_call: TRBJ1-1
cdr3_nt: TGTGCCAGCAGTGGTCCGGCCAGGGGAGATACTGAAGCTTTCTTT
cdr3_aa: CASSGPARGDTEAFF

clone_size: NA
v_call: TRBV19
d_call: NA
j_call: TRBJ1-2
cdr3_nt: TGTGCCAGTAGCATAGGAGGGCAGACCTATGGCTACACCTTC
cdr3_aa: CASSIGGQTYGYTF

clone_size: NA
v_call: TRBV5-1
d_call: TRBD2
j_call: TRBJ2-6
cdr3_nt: TGCGCCAGCAGCTTGACAGGAGAGACACTAGCGGGACCGAACGTCCTGACTTTC
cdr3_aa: CASSLTGETLAGPNVLTF

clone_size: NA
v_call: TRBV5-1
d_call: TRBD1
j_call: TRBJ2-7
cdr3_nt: TGCGCCAGCAGCTTGGAAACAGGGGTCTACGAGCAGTACTTC
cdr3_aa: CASSLETGVYEQYF

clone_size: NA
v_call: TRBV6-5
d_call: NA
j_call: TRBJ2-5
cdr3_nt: TGTGCCAGCAGTAACCGGGCTTGGAGGAGAGAGACCCAGTACTTC
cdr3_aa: CASSNRAWRRETQYF

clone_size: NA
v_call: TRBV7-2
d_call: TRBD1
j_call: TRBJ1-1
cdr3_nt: TGTTTACCGACTGGGACAGGGGCGTACACTGAAGCTTTCTTT
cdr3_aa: CLPTGTGAYTEAFF

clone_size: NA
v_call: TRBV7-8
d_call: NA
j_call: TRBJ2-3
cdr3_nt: TGTGCCAGCAGCTTAGTAGGAGGGACAGATACGCAGTATTTT
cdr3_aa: CASSLVGGTDTQYF

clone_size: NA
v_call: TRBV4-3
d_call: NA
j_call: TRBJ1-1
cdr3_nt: TGCGCCAGCAGCCAAGTTGGGCCAATGAACACTGAAGCTTTCTTT
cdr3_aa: CASSQVGPMNTEAFF

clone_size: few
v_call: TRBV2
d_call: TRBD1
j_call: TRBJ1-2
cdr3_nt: TGTGCCAGCAGCGCATCCGGGACAGAGCATGGCTACACCTTC
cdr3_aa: CASSASGTEHGYTF

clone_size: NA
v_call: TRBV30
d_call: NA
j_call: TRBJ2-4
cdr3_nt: TGTGCCTGGAGAGGGGTAACCAAAAACATTCAGTACTTC
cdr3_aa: CAWRGVTKNIQYF

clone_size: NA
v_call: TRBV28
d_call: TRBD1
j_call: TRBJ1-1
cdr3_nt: TGTGCCAGCAGTCCATCCGGGACAGAGAACACTGAAGCTTTCTTT
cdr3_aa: CASSPSGTENTEAFF

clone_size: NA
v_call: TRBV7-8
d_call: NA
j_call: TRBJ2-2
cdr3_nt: TGTGCCAGCAGCATTTCCGCGAACACCGGGGAGCTGTTTTTT
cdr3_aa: CASSISANTGELFF

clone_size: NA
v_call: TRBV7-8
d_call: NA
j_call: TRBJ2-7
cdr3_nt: TGTGCCAGCAGCTTAGCTGCCAGCTACGAGCAGTACTTC
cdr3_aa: CASSLAASYEQYF

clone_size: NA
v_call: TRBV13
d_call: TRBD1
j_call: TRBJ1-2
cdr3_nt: TGTGCCAGCAGCGACACAGGGGCTAACTATGGCTACACCTTC
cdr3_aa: CASSDTGANYGYTF

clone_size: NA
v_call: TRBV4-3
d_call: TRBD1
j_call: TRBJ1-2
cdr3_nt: TGCGCCAGCAGCCCTCGTGACAGGGGCACCAACTATGGCTACACCTTC
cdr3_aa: CASSPRDRGTNYGYTF

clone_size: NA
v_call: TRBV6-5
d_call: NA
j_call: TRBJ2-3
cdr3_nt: TGTGCCAGCAGTCCCCTTCAGAGGGGGATGGAGCAGTATTTT
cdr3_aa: CASSPLQRGMEQYF

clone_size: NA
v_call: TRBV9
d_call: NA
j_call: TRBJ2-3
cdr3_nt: TGTGCCAGCAATACGGGGTCACCCACAGATACGCAGTATTTT
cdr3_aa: CASNTGSPTDTQYF

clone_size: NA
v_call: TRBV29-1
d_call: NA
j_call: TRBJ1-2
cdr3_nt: TGCAGCGTTGAACAGGGCGACATCTATGGCTACACCTTC
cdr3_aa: CSVEQGDIYGYTF

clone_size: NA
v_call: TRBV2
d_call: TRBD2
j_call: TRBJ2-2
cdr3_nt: TGTGCCAGCAAAAGACTAGCGGGACCCACCGGGGAGCTGTTTTTT
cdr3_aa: CASKRLAGPTGELFF

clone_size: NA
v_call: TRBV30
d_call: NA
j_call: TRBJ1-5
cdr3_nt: TGTGCCTGGGGGGTAGGGGGAAGCAATCAGCCCCAGCATTTT
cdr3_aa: CAWGVGGSNQPQHF

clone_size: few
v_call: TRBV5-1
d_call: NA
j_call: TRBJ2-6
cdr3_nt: TGCGCCAGCAGCTTGTTCACAAGCTCTGGGGCCAACGTCCTGACTTTC
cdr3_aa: CASSLFTSSGANVLTF